The 12 T cell receptor beta chains below were found in one sample sequenced in a study of T cell responses to AZD1222 COVID-19 vaccine. Only in-frame clones appear in the TCRdb table, and some are missing; sequencing was by immunoSEQ multiplex PCR. The sample carries fewer than 120,000 clones, 88% recorded once. This specimen was peripheral blood, taken on day 0 of AZD1222 vaccination. These receptors were obtained from an adult in good health.

CDR3 residues: CASSLDGSRELFF. DNA for the CDR3: TGTGCCAGCAGCTTAGACGGGTCCCGGGAGCTGTTTTTT. The rearrangement uses TRBV11-3 and TRBJ2-2; D unresolved. V gave up 0 bases and J gave up 9 bases, with 8 bases separating them. This CDR3 is built from 13 residues. CDR1 and CDR2 (germline): SGHNT, YENEEA.

This rearrangement joins TRBV5-6 to TRBJ2-7; TRBD1 aligns across 9 bases. The germline gives CDR1 SGHDT, CDR2 YYEEEE. The CDR3 totals 17 residues. J gave up 2 bases and V 0 bases, and 9 bases lay outside the gene matches. The CDR3 bases are TGTGCCAGCAGCTTGGAGATAGGGACAGGGTATACCTACGAGCAGTACTTC. Residues: CASSLEIGTGYTYEQYF.

The V call is TRBV5-1, the J call TRBJ2-1; tentative D call: TRBD2 (6 bases). The CDR3 loop spans 14 amino acids. In germline, CDR1 is SGHRS, CDR2 YFSETQ. Deletions cut 2 bases from V and 6 bases from J, with 12 bases between. The CDR3: CASSFSNSGNEQFF. The CDR3 DNA is TGCGCCAGCAGCTTTAGTAATAGCGGCAATGAGCAGTTCTTC. Based on the CDR3 plus reference TRBV5-1 and TRBJ2-1, the full variable domain is KAGVTQTPRYLIKTRGQQVTLSCSPISGHRSVSWYQQTPGQGLQFLFEYFSETQRNKGNFPGRFSGRQFSNSRSEMNVSTLELGDSALYLCASSFSNSGNEQFFGPGTRLTVL.

The chain is built from TRBV2 and TRBJ1-2; 7 positions match TRBD1. With 5 bases clipped from V and 2 bases from J, the junction kept 8 bases outside the gene matches. The CDR3 runs 15 residues. Germline V gene sequence: CDR1 SNHLY, CDR2 FYNNEI. CDR3: CASSPDTTGNYGYTF. CDR3 DNA sequence: TGTGCCAGCAGTCCTGACACGACAGGGAACTATGGCTACACCTTC.

The chain is built from TRBV10-1 and TRBJ2-4, with a weak D call TRBD2 (6 bases). The V gene lost 0 bases and the J gene lost 8 bases, with 11 bases spanning the gap. Looked up from germline, CDR1 is WNHNN and CDR2 is SYGVQD (reference sequence). There are 14 residues in the CDR3. This CDR3 reads CASSESGGPDIQYF. The CDR3 DNA is TGCGCCAGCAGTGAGTCCGGGGGACCCGACATTCAGTACTTC.

The CDR3 sequence: CATRGAANTEAFF. The CDR3 DNA reads TGTGCCACCCGCGGGGCGGCGAACACTGAAGCTTTCTTT. V is TRBV24-1 and J is TRBJ1-1, with D perhaps TRBD1 (5 bases). V was cut by 9 bases and J by 1 base, with 11 bases left in between. The CDR3 contains 13 residues. CDR1 is KGHDR and CDR2 is SFDVKD in the germline V gene.

V is TRBV5-8 and J is TRBJ1-4; D is unclear. Trimming stripped 0 bases from V and 0 bases from J, with 6 bases between. CDR1 is SGHTS, CDR2 YDEGEE, per germline. The CDR3 loop spans 15 amino acids. CDR3 nucleotide sequence: TGTGCCAGCAGCTTGGACGGCGCAACTAATGAAAAACTGTTTTTT. It codes for CASSLDGATNEKLFF.

The chain couples TRBV19 to TRBJ1-5; weak D call: TRBD1 (5 bases). The V gene lost 0 bases and the J gene lost 11 bases, with 17 bases spanning the gap. Germline V gives CDR1 LNHDA, CDR2 SQIVND (reference sequence). The CDR3 extends over 15 amino acids. The chain's CDR3 is CASSIDVFFRGAQHF. In DNA form, the CDR3 reads TGTGCCAGTAGTATAGATGTTTTTTTCCGGGGGGCCCAGCATTTT.

The chain uses TRBV24-1 and TRBJ2-2; TRBD1 is a possible D gene (6 bases). The CDR3 is made up of 14 amino acids. Trimming took 11 bases from V and 0 from J, leaving 12 bases between them. CDR1 and CDR2 from the germline V gene are KGHDR and SFDVKD. This chain's CDR3 is CAIQDRTNTGELFF. The DNA of the CDR3 is TGTGCCATTCAGGACAGAACGAACACCGGGGAGCTGTTTTTT.

The chain has TRBV5-4 and TRBJ2-3; TRBD2 is a possible D gene (6 bases). This CDR3 contains 16 residues. The ends were cut back, 0 bases at V and 3 bases at J, with 14 bases in the middle. CDR1 and CDR2 from the germline V gene are SGHNT and YYREEE (reference sequence). CDR3 region: CASSLGSYAGTDTQYF. The CDR3 bases are TGTGCCAGCAGCTTGGGTTCGTATGCGGGAACAGATACGCAGTATTTT.

The V and J genes are TRBV7-2 and TRBJ2-7, with 8 nucleotides matching TRBD2. Losses at the gene ends were 4 bases for V and 6 bases for J; bases not matched to a gene: 8. Germline V CDR1 and CDR2: SGHTA, FQGNSA. The CDR3 is 14 amino acids. CDR3 region: CASSSGRGLVEQYF. In DNA form, the CDR3 reads TGTGCCAGCAGCTCCGGGAGGGGCCTAGTCGAGCAGTACTTC.

The chain employs TRBV7-9 and TRBJ2-7; the D gene is possibly TRBD2 (6 bases). Deletions cut 5 bases from V and 2 bases from J, with 19 bases between. There are 16 residues in the CDR3. Looked up from germline, CDR1 is SEHNR and CDR2 is FQNEAQ (reference sequence). The CDR3 region is CASSPRPGEMTYEQYF. The CDR3, as DNA: TGTGCCAGCAGCCCGAGGCCGGGGGAGATGACCTACGAGCAGTACTTC.